The 13 T cell receptor beta chains below all came from one sample that was sequenced in a study of blood T cells in healthy people across ages. Then a second PCR, running about 6 to 12 cycles, was carried out with a sample-barcoded 5' primer and a J-beta primer mix. TCRdb reprocessed the 5' RACE reads via MiXCR and lists one record per CDR3 protein. The sample includes about 760,000 distinct CDR3 sequences, roughly 25% of them seen just once. The same specimen was also included in a second study, on T cells of mothers and their children.

Sequenced sample: blood. These receptors originate from a boy aged 5-17 years in good health.

This clonotype was seen more than once but under ten times. This chain joins TRBV6-5 and TRBJ2-7; 11 bases fit TRBD2. J lost 4 bases, V lost 2 bases, and 10 bases had no gene match. The CDR3 runs to 17 residues. CDR1 and CDR2 from the germline V gene are MNHEY and SVGAGI. The CDR3 sequence is CASSYHLTSGKAYEQYF. CDR3 bases: TGTGCCAGCAGTTACCACCTGACTAGCGGGAAGGCGTACGAGCAGTACTTC.

The chain has TRBV6-5 and TRBJ1-2; 10 positions agree with TRBD1. Germline CDR1 reads MNHEY; CDR2 reads SVGAGI. Unmatched junction bases numbered 3, after V lost 7 bases and J lost 1 base. The CDR3 is 14 amino acids. CDR3 nucleotide sequence: TGTGCCAGCACGACAGGGGGCAATAACTATGGCTACACCTTC. This gives the protein CASTTGGNNYGYTF.

The chain links TRBV9 to TRBJ2-5, with D hard to call. Germline loops: CDR1 SGDLS, CDR2 YYNGEE. This CDR3 is built from 13 residues. Trimming cost V 0 bases and J 5 bases, with 8 bases left between them. The CDR3 here is CASSVDSAETQYF. CDR3 sequence (DNA): TGTGCCAGCAGCGTAGACAGCGCGGAGACCCAGTACTTC.

The CDR3: CSAGRTLQETQYF. Written as DNA, the CDR3 is TGCAGTGCTGGACGGACTCTCCAAGAGACCCAGTACTTC. This chain uses TRBV20-1 with TRBJ2-5; the D gene is possibly TRBD2 (5 bases). Trimming took 5 bases from V and 1 from J, leaving 11 bases between them. Germline CDR1 and CDR2: DFQATT and SNEGSKA (reference sequence). CDR3 length: 13 amino acids.

This clonotype was seen only a few times. The J gene is TRBJ2-5, the V gene TRBV5-1; tentatively, D is TRBD2 (5 bases). The J call may be faulty, since TRBJ2-1 better matches the DNA end. CDR3 length: 11 residues. Germline CDR1 reads SGHRS; CDR2 reads YFSETQ. CDR3 loop: CASSFGLEQFF. The CDR3 coding sequence is TGCGCCAGCAGCTTTGGACTCGAGCAGTTCTTC.

V is TRBV9 and J is TRBJ2-5, with TRBD1 identical over 9 bases. The end of the DNA aligns better with TRBJ2-7, so the J call may be wrong. Germline loops: CDR1 SGDLS, CDR2 YYNGEE. This CDR3 has 15 residues. The CDR3 here is CASSAGTGLLYEQYF. The CDR3 DNA reads as TGTGCCAGCAGCGCCGGGACAGGGTTATTGTACGAGCAGTACTTC.

This clonotype was observed a handful of times. The chain uses TRBV27 and TRBJ2-2; D is unresolved. The CDR3 runs to 14 residues. Trimming removed 4 bases from V and 2 bases from J, with 8 bases in between. Germline loops: CDR1 MNHEY, CDR2 SMNVEV (reference sequence). The CDR3, as DNA: TGTGCCAGCAGTTCCTTAGAAAACACCGGGGAGCTGTTTTTT. It encodes CASSSLENTGELFF.

DNA for the CDR3: TGTGCCAGCACTTCCGGAACTAGCGGGAGAATTTCCTACGAGCAGTACTTC. Its protein is CASTSGTSGRISYEQYF. V is TRBV28 and J is TRBJ2-7; 11 nucleotides agree with TRBD2. CDR1 is MDHEN, CDR2 SYDVKM, per germline. V shed 7 bases and J 1 base; nucleotides not matched to a gene: 12. The CDR3 contains 17 residues. The full variable domain, completed using reference TRBV28 and TRBJ2-7, is DVKVTQSSRYLVKRTGEKVFLECVQDMDHENMFWYRQDPGLGLRLIYFSYDVKMKEKGDIPEGYSVSREKKERFSLILESASTNQTSMYLCASTSGTSGRISYEQYFGPGTRLTVT.

Only a few counts were recorded for this clonotype. The chain links TRBV28 to TRBJ2-5, with D possibly being TRBD1 or TRBD2 (5 bases each). Near its end, the DNA agrees better with TRBJ2-1, so the J call may be wrong. The germline gives CDR1 MDHEN, CDR2 SYDVKM. The CDR3 contains 15 residues. This CDR3 reads CASSNRGPPYNEQFF. The CDR3 DNA reads TGTGCCAGCAGTAATCGGGGACCACCCTACAATGAGCAGTTCTTC.

This clonotype was seen once. V usage is TRBV6-5 and J usage is TRBJ2-5; 9 bases match TRBD2. The end of the DNA fits TRBJ2-7 better, so the J call may be wrong. The V gene's germline CDR1 is MNHEY and CDR2 SVGAGI. The CDR3 contains 16 residues. CDR3 residues: CASSSLVRGRASEQYF. DNA of the CDR3: TGTGCCAGCAGTTCCCTGGTCCGCGGGAGGGCTAGCGAGCAGTACTTC.

The chain uses TRBV7-8 and TRBJ2-7; 7 nucleotides line up with TRBD1. The CDR3 extends over 11 amino acids. Germline V gene data show CDR1 as SGHVS and CDR2 as FQNEAQ. Trimming cost V 5 bases and J 8 bases; bases outside gene matches: 3. CDR3 DNA sequence: TGTGCCAGCAGCATACAGGGGAAGCAGTACTTC. Translated: CASSIQGKQYF.

The chain has TRBV6-1 and TRBJ1-1, with D possibly being TRBD1 (6 bases). Trimming pared 1 base from V and 5 bases from J, leaving 11 bases between. Germline CDR1 reads MNHNS; CDR2 reads SASEGT. The CDR3 consists of 14 residues. CDR3 sequence: CASSEVGGTTEAFF. The CDR3 coding sequence is TGTGCCAGCAGTGAAGTAGGGGGGACAACTGAAGCTTTCTTT.

V is TRBV29-1 and J is TRBJ2-2; D remains ambiguous. The ends were cut back, 6 bases at V and 7 bases at J, with 12 bases in the middle. Germline V gene data show CDR1 as SQVTM and CDR2 as ANQGSEA. This CDR3 is built from 12 residues. In nucleotides, the CDR3 is TGCAGCGTACGAGCGTGGGTCGGGGAGCTGTTTTTT. Protein sequence: CSVRAWVGELFF.